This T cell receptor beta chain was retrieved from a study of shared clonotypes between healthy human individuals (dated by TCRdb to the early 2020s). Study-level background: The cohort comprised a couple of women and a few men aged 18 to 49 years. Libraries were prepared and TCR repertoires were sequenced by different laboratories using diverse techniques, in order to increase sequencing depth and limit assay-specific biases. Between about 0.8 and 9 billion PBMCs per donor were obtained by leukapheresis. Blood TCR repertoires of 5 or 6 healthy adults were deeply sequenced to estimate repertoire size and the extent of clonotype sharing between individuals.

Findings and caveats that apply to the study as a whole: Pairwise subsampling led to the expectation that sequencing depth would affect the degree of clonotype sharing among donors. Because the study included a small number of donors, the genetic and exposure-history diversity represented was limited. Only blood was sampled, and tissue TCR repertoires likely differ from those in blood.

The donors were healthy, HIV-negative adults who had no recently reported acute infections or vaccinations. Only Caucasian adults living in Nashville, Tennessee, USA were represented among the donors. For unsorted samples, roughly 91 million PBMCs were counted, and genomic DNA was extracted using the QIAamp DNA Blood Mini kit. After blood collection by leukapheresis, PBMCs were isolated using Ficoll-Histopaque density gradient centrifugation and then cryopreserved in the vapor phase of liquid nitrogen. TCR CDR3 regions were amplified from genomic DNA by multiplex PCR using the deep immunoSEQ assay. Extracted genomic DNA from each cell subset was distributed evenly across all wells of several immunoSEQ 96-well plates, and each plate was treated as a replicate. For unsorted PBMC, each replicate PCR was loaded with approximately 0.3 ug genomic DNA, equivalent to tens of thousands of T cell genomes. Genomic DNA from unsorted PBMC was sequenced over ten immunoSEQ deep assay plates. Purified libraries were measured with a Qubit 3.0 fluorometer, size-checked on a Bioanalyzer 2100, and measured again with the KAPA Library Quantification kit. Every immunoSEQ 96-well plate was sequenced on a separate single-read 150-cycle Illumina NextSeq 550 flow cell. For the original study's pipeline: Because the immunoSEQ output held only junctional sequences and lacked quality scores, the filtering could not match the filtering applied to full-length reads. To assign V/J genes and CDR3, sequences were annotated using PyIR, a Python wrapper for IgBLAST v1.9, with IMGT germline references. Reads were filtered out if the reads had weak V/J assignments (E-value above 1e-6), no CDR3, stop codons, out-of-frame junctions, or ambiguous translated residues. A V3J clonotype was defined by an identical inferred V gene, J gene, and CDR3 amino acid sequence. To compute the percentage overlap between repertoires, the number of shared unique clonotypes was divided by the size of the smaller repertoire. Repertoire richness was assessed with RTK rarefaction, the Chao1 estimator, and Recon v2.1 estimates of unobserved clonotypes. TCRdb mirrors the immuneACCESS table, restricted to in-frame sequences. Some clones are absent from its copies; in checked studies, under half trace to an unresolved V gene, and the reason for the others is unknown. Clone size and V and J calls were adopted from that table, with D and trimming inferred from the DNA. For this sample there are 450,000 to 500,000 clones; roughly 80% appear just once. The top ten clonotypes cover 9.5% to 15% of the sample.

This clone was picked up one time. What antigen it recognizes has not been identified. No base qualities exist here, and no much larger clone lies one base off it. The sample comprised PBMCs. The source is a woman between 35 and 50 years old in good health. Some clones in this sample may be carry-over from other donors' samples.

The DNA sequence reads TGTGCCAGCAGCCTCGGACAGGTGAACACTGAAGCTTTCTTT. It translates to CASSLGQVNTEAFF. Rearrangement joined TRBV5-6 to TRBJ1-1; 7 of the junction bases match TRBD1. The cysteine opens and the phenylalanine closes a CDR3 of 14 amino acids. Kept here is only the CDR3 DNA, which spans 42 bases and is read in frame from base 1. Here V drops 4 bases and J drops 0 bases, and the junction holds 3 bases not matched to any gene. Sequences SGHDT (CDR1) and YYEEEE (CDR2) are obtained from the germline V gene. Here the CDR3 is joined to the reference TRBV5-6 and TRBJ1-1 genes, and the full variable domain is: DAGVTQSPTHLIKTRGQQVTLRCSPKSGHDTVSWYQQALGQGPQFIFQYYEEEERQRGNFPDRFSGHQFPNYSSELNVNALLLGDSALYLCASSLGQVNTEAFFGQGTRLTVV.